This T cell receptor beta chain came from a study of blood T cell repertoires in COVID-19. Study-wide context: In each case, the material was cDNA or gDNA derived from T cells, B-cell-depleted T cells, or PBMCs.

Those enrolled, adults aged roughly 18 to 100 years, came from around 25 US areas. Cohort 3 recovery required two negative PCRs, clearance, or symptom resolution. Germline CDR1 reads SGHTA; CDR2 reads FQGNSA. J lost 0 bases, V lost 5 bases, and 7 bases had no gene match. This CDR3 is 17 amino acids long. TCRdb's copy holds only in-frame clones and misses some; the assay was immunoSEQ multiplex PCR. This table has fewer than 350,000 clones, roughly 85% appearing once. The chain couples TRBV7-2 to TRBJ2-7, with TRBD2 matching over 13 bases. The sequencing input was PBMCs or T cells enriched from blood (not recorded which). This TCR derives from a woman aged 45-59 years who had recovered from COVID-19. CDR3 bases: TGTGCCAGCAGCGTCGGGACTAGCGGGATCCGCTCCTACGAGCAGTACTTC. Encoded protein: CASSVGTSGIRSYEQYF.